This passage covers 13 T cell receptor beta chains from one sample sequenced in a study of blood T cell repertoires in COVID-19. Some clones are missing from TCRdb's copy, which holds only in-frame ones; the method was immunoSEQ multiplex PCR. The repertoire holds some 390,000 clones, with more than 75% as singletons. The specimen sequenced was peripheral blood. These receptors were taken from a woman aged 55-70 years with COVID-19, enrolled during active disease.

The rearrangement uses TRBV15 and TRBJ2-1, with D possibly being TRBD2 (6 bases). Germline CDR1 is LNHNV and CDR2 is YYDKDF (reference sequence). The CDR3 has 14 residues. Deletions cut 0 bases from V and 5 bases from J, with 8 bases between. CDR3 sequence (DNA): TGTGCCACCAGCAGAGATGGGACTCACAATGAGCAGTTCTTC. Protein sequence: CATSRDGTHNEQFF. The full variable domain, rest sourced from reference TRBV15 and TRBJ2-1, is DAMVIQNPRYQVTQFGKPVTLSCSQTLNHNVMYWYQQKSSQAPKLLFHYYDKDFNNEADTPDNFQSRRPNTSFCFLDIRSPGLGDTAMYLCATSRDGTHNEQFFGPGTRLTVL.

The CDR3: CASSDLSYEQYF. DNA for the CDR3: TGTGCCAGCAGTGATCTATCCTACGAGCAGTACTTC. This rearrangement joins TRBV2 to TRBJ2-7, with D unresolved. The CDR3 spans 12 residues. The germline V gene has CDR1 SNHLY and CDR2 FYNNEI. The ends were cut back, 3 bases at V and 1 base at J, with 4 bases in the middle.

CDR3 DNA sequence: TGTGCCAGCAGCGTAGGGACAGGCCAAGAGACCCAGTACTTC. This gives the protein CASSVGTGQETQYF. The gene calls are TRBV9 and TRBJ2-5, with 7 bases matching TRBD1. The CDR3 sequence is 14 residues long. The germline V gene has CDR1 SGDLS and CDR2 YYNGEE. Trimming cost V 0 bases and J 1 base; bases outside gene matches: 0.

The V and J genes are TRBV5-1 and TRBJ2-2, with TRBD2 matching over 10 bases. The ends lost 4 bases at V and 4 bases at J; junction bases unmatched: 13. Germline V gives CDR1 SGHRS, CDR2 YFSETQ. The CDR3 consists of 18 residues. The CDR3 coding sequence is TGCGCCAGCAGCAAAGGGACTAGCGCCCAGATAGCCACCGGGGAGCTGTTTTTT. Encoded protein: CASSKGTSAQIATGELFF.

V gene TRBV21-1 combines with J gene TRBJ1-3. TRBV21-1 is annotated as a pseudogene. The CDR3 extends over 15 amino acids. The CDR3 loop reads CASSKRCDSGNTIYF. For the CDR3, the DNA is TGTGCCAGCAGCAAGAGATGCGACTCTGGAAACACCATATATTTT.

This clone was detected only a few times. The rearrangement links TRBV4-2 to TRBJ2-3; 11 bases fit TRBD2. The CDR3 runs 19 residues. Unmatched junction bases numbered 9, after V lost 1 base and J lost 0 bases. Germline V lookup: CDR1 LGHNA, CDR2 YNFKEQ. The CDR3 loop reads CASSQAPSGGLSSTDTQYF. In DNA, the CDR3 is TGTGCCAGCAGCCAAGCCCCTAGCGGGGGGCTTTCTAGCACAGATACGCAGTATTTT.

This clone has only a few counts. The chain links TRBV7-8 to TRBJ1-5; TRBD1 agrees at 7 bases. With 5 bases clipped from V and 5 bases from J, the junction kept 9 bases outside the gene matches. CDR3 length: 15 residues. The V gene's germline CDR1 is SGHVS and CDR2 FQNEAQ. The CDR3 loop reads CASSPWTGAHQPQHF. CDR3 nucleotides: TGTGCCAGCAGCCCGTGGACAGGAGCCCATCAGCCCCAGCATTTT.

A few counts support this clone. This sequence joins TRBV3-1 (or the pseudogene TRBV3-2) and TRBJ1-2; TRBD1 matches at 8 bases. The CDR3 length is 12 residues. V shed 4 bases, J shed 8 bases, and the junction held 3 bases outside the gene matches. Germline V CDR1 and CDR2: LGHDT, YNNKEL (reference sequence). Here the CDR3 DNA reads TGTGCCAGCAGCCGACGACAGGGGGGCTACACCTTC. This codes for CASSRRQGGYTF.

J is TRBJ2-1 and V is TRBV28; possibly TRBD2 for D (7 bases). This CDR3 is 15 amino acids long. Per germline, CDR1 MDHEN and CDR2 SYDVKM. The V end was cut by 4 bases, the J end by 6 bases, with 16 bases between. The CDR3 protein is CASSSRGAVPNEQFF. The CDR3 nucleotides are TGTGCCAGCAGTTCTCGGGGGGCCGTCCCCAATGAGCAGTTCTTC.

This sequence joins TRBV5-5 and TRBJ1-5; TRBD1 agrees at 7 bases. J lost 5 bases, V lost 4 bases, and 6 bases had no gene match. The germline V gene has CDR1 SGHKS and CDR2 YYEKEE (reference sequence). The CDR3 length is 14 residues. CDR3 in DNA: TGTGCCAGCAGCCAGGGGACAGCCGATCAGCCCCAGCATTTT. This sequence encodes CASSQGTADQPQHF.

This chain uses TRBV28 with TRBJ2-1, with a weak D call TRBD1 (5 bases). Trimming took 2 bases from V and 2 from J, leaving 10 bases between them. Germline assignment: CDR1 MDHEN and CDR2 SYDVKM. The CDR3 length is 15 residues. The CDR3 loop is CASSLKGVAYNEQFF. DNA of the CDR3: TGTGCCAGCAGTTTAAAAGGGGTGGCCTACAATGAGCAGTTCTTC.

The chain links TRBV4-1 to TRBJ2-7; 8 positions agree with TRBD2. The CDR3 runs to 15 residues. CDR1 is MGHRA and CDR2 is YSYEKL in the germline V gene. V was clipped by 3 bases and J by 2 bases; unmatched bases: 6. Written as DNA, the CDR3 is TGCGCCAGCAGCCACAGCGGGGGTGCGGCCTACGAGCAGTACTTC. Its protein product is CASSHSGGAAYEQYF.

This sequence joins TRBV5-4 and TRBJ2-2; 7 bases are shared with TRBD2. The V and J ends lost 3 bases and 6 bases, in that order; junction bases with no gene match: 2. There are 13 residues in the CDR3. Germline CDR1 reads SGHNT; CDR2 reads YYREEE (reference sequence). CDR3 DNA sequence: TGTGCCAGCAGCTGGGGAGGGGCCGGGGAGCTGTTTTTT. Its translation: CASSWGGAGELFF.